The 9 T cell receptor beta chains reported below all come from one sample, sequenced in a study of cytomegalovirus exposure and HLA in healthy donors. The PCR employed 60 Vbeta primers together with 13 Jbeta primers. Clones were read by immunoSEQ multiplex PCR, and TCRdb kept only the in-frame ones, dropping some. Here the sample spans roughly 200,000 clones, 77% being singletons. Sequencing was carried out using PBMCs. These receptors came from a woman between 55 and 75 years old in good health and CMV-seropositive.

The chain has TRBV30 and TRBJ2-5, with 7 bases matching TRBD2. The CDR3 is made up of 13 amino acids. With V trimmed by 2 bases and J by 4 bases, 4 bases remained unmatched. CDR1 GTSNPN and CDR2 SVGIG come from the germline V gene (reference sequence). The CDR3 reads CAWSSGNRETQYF. The CDR3 bases are TGTGCCTGGAGTAGCGGGAACCGAGAGACCCAGTACTTC.

The CDR3: CASSTGGTYEQYF. In DNA form, the CDR3 reads TGTGCCAGCAGTACAGGGGGGACCTACGAGCAGTACTTC. The chain is built from TRBV6-1 and TRBJ2-7; 8 nucleotides line up with TRBD1. This CDR3 has 13 residues. Germline trimming cut 5 bases from V and 2 bases from J; bases unmatched to any gene: 2. Germline V CDR1 and CDR2: MNHNS, SASEGT.

This chain joins TRBV27 and TRBJ2-3; the match to TRBD2 covers 9 bases. Germline values: CDR1 MNHEY, CDR2 SMNVEV (reference sequence). The CDR3 totals 19 residues. V lost 6 bases, J lost 2 bases, and 18 bases stayed unmatched. The CDR3 loop is CASRVGITGLASITDTQYF. Here the CDR3 DNA reads TGTGCCAGCAGGGTCGGGATTACAGGACTAGCGAGTATCACAGATACGCAGTATTTT.

The rearrangement joins TRBV19 to TRBJ1-5; D is perhaps TRBD1 (5 bases). V lost 5 bases and J 0 bases, leaving 14 bases between the germline ends. The germline CDR1 and CDR2 sequences are LNHDA and SQIVND (reference sequence). This CDR3 contains 16 residues. CDR3 in amino acids: CASSLGRGYSNQPQHF. CDR3 bases: TGTGCCAGTAGTCTAGGTAGGGGTTATAGCAATCAGCCCCAGCATTTT.

V gene TRBV10-2 combines with J gene TRBJ2-7; 11 bases are shared with TRBD2. J gave up 4 bases and V 6 bases, and 5 bases lay outside the gene matches. Germline V gene sequence: CDR1 WSHSY, CDR2 SAAADI. CDR3 length: 14 amino acids. The chain's CDR3 is CASRVAGGPYEQYF. As DNA, the CDR3 is TGCGCCAGCAGAGTAGCGGGAGGGCCTTACGAGCAGTACTTC.

This rearrangement joins TRBV5-4 to TRBJ2-7; D is possibly TRBD1 (5 bases). There are 14 residues in the CDR3. V lost 1 base, J lost 5 bases, and 13 bases lay in between. The V gene's germline CDR1 is SGHNT and CDR2 YYREEE (reference sequence). The CDR3: CASSLSVRAHEQYF. DNA of the CDR3: TGTGCCAGCAGCTTGTCCGTCAGGGCCCACGAGCAGTACTTC. Looking up the rest from reference TRBV5-4 and TRBJ2-7 gives the full variable domain: ETGVTQSPTHLIKTRGQQVTLRCSSQSGHNTVSWYQQALGQGPQFIFQYYREEENGRGNFPPRFSGLQFPNYSSELNVNALELDDSALYLCASSLSVRAHEQYFGPGTRLTVT.

The chain combines TRBV5-1 with TRBJ2-3; 13 bases fit TRBD2. The V gene's germline CDR1 is SGHRS and CDR2 YFSETQ. J lost 7 bases, V lost 4 bases, and 6 bases had no gene match. This CDR3 region has 15 residues. The CDR3 DNA follows: TGCGCCAGCAGCACCGGGACTAGCGGGATTAATACGCAGTATTTT. Residues: CASSTGTSGINTQYF.

This rearrangement joins TRBV19 to TRBJ2-2; D not certain. In germline, CDR1 is LNHDA, CDR2 SQIVND (reference sequence). Trimming left V 6 bases short and J 4 bases short, with 9 bases between. There are 13 residues in the CDR3. The chain's CDR3 is CASSTTGTGELFF. CDR3 nucleotides: TGTGCCAGTAGCACGACGGGCACCGGGGAGCTGTTTTTT.

The chain joins TRBV5-1 to TRBJ1-2; the D gene is possibly TRBD1 (6 bases). With 0 bases removed from V and 7 bases from J, the gap between germline ends came to 13 bases. The CDR3 extends over 14 amino acids. From germline, CDR1 is SGHRS and CDR2 YFSETQ. CDR3 nucleotides: TGCGCCAGCAGCTTGGAAGGCAGGGGAGTTGGCTACACCTTC. It encodes CASSLEGRGVGYTF.